This is a list of T cell receptor beta chains from one sample in a study of CD8 T cells in Susac syndrome. TCRdb recomputed calls from the immunoSEQ multiplex PCR reads with MiXCR, one row per CDR3 protein. The profile covers fewer than 90,000 distinct CDR3 sequences, with approximately 93% appearing a single time and roughly 0.97% taken by the ten largest. Material: CD8+ T cells from PBMCs. The receptors derive from a human donor with Susac syndrome. CDR3s include the opening cysteine and the closing phenylalanine or tryptophan. The D gene is left open where the match is weak. A clone size is listed for some rows: how often the clone was seen (once, few, many), or a class if it is expanded.

clone_size,d_call,j_call,v_call,cdr3_nt,cdr3_aa
NA,NA,TRBJ2-1,TRBV11-1,TGTGCCAGCAGCTTGGGGACAACCGCTAAGAATGAGCAGTTCTTC,CASSLGTTAKNEQFF
NA,NA,TRBJ2-1,TRBV29-1,TGCAGCGTTGAAGATTACGCAGAGCAGTTCTTC,CSVEDYAEQFF
once,NA,TRBJ2-7,TRBV3-1,TGTGCCAGCAGCTACCTAGAATCCTACGAGCAGTACTTC,CASSYLESYEQYF
NA,NA,TRBJ2-7,TRBV3-1,TGTGCCAGCAGCCCAGCTTCAGGGGCCTACGAGCAGTACTTC,CASSPASGAYEQYF
NA,NA,TRBJ1-2,TRBV7-8,TGTGCCAGCAGCTTAGTCTCTGACGGGAGGGGCTACACCTTC,CASSLVSDGRGYTF
NA,NA,TRBJ2-1,TRBV11-2,TGTGCCAGCAGCCACCTACAGGGTCAAATTTACAATGAGCAGTTCTTC,CASSHLQGQIYNEQFF
NA,TRBD1,TRBJ2-7,TRBV19,TGTGCCAGTAGGCCCCGGGACAGGGGCGAGCAGTACTTC,CASRPRDRGEQYF
NA,NA,TRBJ1-4,TRBV20-1,TGCAGTGCCCCATTGGTGGCATATAATGAAAAACTGTTTTTT,CSAPLVAYNEKLFF
NA,NA,TRBJ2-7,TRBV6-5,TGTGCCAGCAGTTTCTTTTCTAGCGCCCTCTCCTACGAGCAGTACTTC,CASSFFSSALSYEQYF
NA,TRBD1,TRBJ1-1,TRBV6-5,TGTGCCAGCTGGGGGGACAGGTACACTGAAGCTTTCTTT,CASWGDRYTEAFF
NA,NA,TRBJ2-1,TRBV11-1,TGTGCCAGCAGCGTCCGGGACCCCGGCATGCATGAGCAGTTCTTC,CASSVRDPGMHEQFF
NA,NA,TRBJ2-7,TRBV3-1,TGTGCCAGCAGCCAACCCGGACCTTTCTACGAGCAGTACTTC,CASSQPGPFYEQYF
once,NA,TRBJ2-7,TRBV30,TGTGCCTGGAGTCTCAGAACCTACGAGCAGTACTTC,CAWSLRTYEQYF
NA,NA,TRBJ2-2,TRBV5-1,TGCGCCAGCAGCACGGACGGATCGATAGCGGTTTTTGGGGAGCTGTTTTTT,CASSTDGSIAVFGELFF
NA,TRBD1,TRBJ2-7,TRBV29-1,TGCAGCGTCTCCCGGGACAGCTTTAACGAGCAGTACTTC,CSVSRDSFNEQYF
NA,NA,TRBJ2-3,TRBV28,TGTGCCAGCAGTTTACGGACCTTGGGCACAGATACGCAGTATTTT,CASSLRTLGTDTQYF
NA,NA,TRBJ1-5,TRBV30,TGTGCCTGGAACTCCCTCCTTGGCCAGCCCCAGCATTTT,CAWNSLLGQPQHF
NA,NA,TRBJ1-1,TRBV12-3/TRBV12-4,TGTGCCAGCAGTGAAAGCCGGCCCCCTACTGAAGCTTTCTTT,CASSESRPPTEAFF
NA,TRBD2,TRBJ2-1,TRBV18,TGTGCCAGCTCACCGCTGGAAGGACTAGCGGGAGTTGGTGAGCAGTTCTTC,CASSPLEGLAGVGEQFF
NA,NA,TRBJ2-4,TRBV27,TGTGCCAGCAGTTTAGGCAGCAAAAACATTCAGTACTTC,CASSLGSKNIQYF
NA,TRBD1,TRBJ1-1,TRBV30,TGTGCCTGGGACTGGGACAGCTTTGGGAACACTGAAGCTTTCTTT,CAWDWDSFGNTEAFF
NA,NA,TRBJ2-1,TRBV6-2/TRBV6-3,TGTGCCAGCAGTTATGAGGATAGCATGAATGAGCAGTTCTTC,CASSYEDSMNEQFF
NA,TRBD2,TRBJ2-3,TRBV7-9,TGTGCCAGCAGTTATCACCTCCGGGACTACCACTCTAGCACAGATACGCAGTATTTT,CASSYHLRDYHSSTDTQYF
NA,TRBD2,TRBJ2-7,TRBV9,TGTGCCAGCAGCGTAGCTAGGACTAGCTACGAGCAGTACTTC,CASSVARTSYEQYF
NA,NA,TRBJ2-1,TRBV4-3,TGCGCCAGCAGCCAAGGGATGGGGCAGGAGTACAATGAGCAGTTCTTC,CASSQGMGQEYNEQFF
NA,NA,TRBJ1-1,TRBV7-8,TGTGCCAGCAGCGCTTGGGGACACGAAAACACTGAAGCTTTCTTT,CASSAWGHENTEAFF
NA,TRBD2,TRBJ2-6,TRBV11-1,TGTGCCAGCAGTTTCCCACGGGGGGGGAGGGCCCAGTATACTGGGGCCAACGTCCTGACTTTC,CASSFPRGGRAQYTGANVLTF
NA,NA,TRBJ2-7,TRBV9,TGTGCCAGCTGGGGCCCCCCCTTTCCATCATTACGCCTGTGGTTC,CASWGPPFPSLRLWF
once,NA,TRBJ2-1,TRBV27,TGTGCCAGCAGTAACTCATTCTCCTACAATGAGCAGTTCTTC,CASSNSFSYNEQFF
NA,NA,TRBJ2-7,TRBV12-3/TRBV12-4,TGTGCCAGCAGTTCCACCATAGAAAAGCTCTACGAGCAGTACTTC,CASSSTIEKLYEQYF
NA,NA,TRBJ1-1,TRBV6-2/TRBV6-3,TGTGCCAGCAGGATATCGGACGAGGGGAACACTGAAGCTTTCTTT,CASRISDEGNTEAFF
NA,NA,TRBJ2-1,TRBV7-8,TGTGCCAGCAGCCCCGTGGGAAATGAGCAGTTCTTC,CASSPVGNEQFF
NA,NA,TRBJ1-6,TRBV27,TGTGCCAGCAGTTTTAACGCTCTAAATAATTCACCCCTCCACTTT,CASSFNALNNSPLHF
NA,TRBD1,TRBJ2-2,TRBV19,TGTGCCAGTAGAGGGACAGGGGAAGGCGCCGGGGAGCTGTTTTTT,CASRGTGEGAGELFF
NA,NA,TRBJ2-7,TRBV20-1,TGCAGTGCTAGAGGAGGGGACTACGAGCAGTACTTC,CSARGGDYEQYF
NA,TRBD1,TRBJ2-2,TRBV7-3,TGTGCCAGCAGCTTAATGGCAGGGGGCTCCGGGGAGCTGTTTTTT,CASSLMAGGSGELFF
once,TRBD2,TRBJ2-3,TRBV30,TGTGCCTGGAGTACGAGCGGGGGCGCAGATACGCAGTATTTT,CAWSTSGGADTQYF
once,TRBD2,TRBJ2-7,TRBV5-5,TGTGCCAGCAGCTTGTTAGCGGGAGATTACGAGCAGTACTTC,CASSLLAGDYEQYF
NA,TRBD1,TRBJ1-2,TRBV25-1,TGTGCCAGCAGTGAATCAGGCAGGGGGCCCTATGGCTACACCTTC,CASSESGRGPYGYTF
NA,NA,TRBJ1-4,TRBV7-9,TGTGCCAGCAGCCGTGATTGGGGAAGAGAAAAACTGTTTTTT,CASSRDWGREKLFF
once,NA,TRBJ1-2,TRBV7-8,TGTGCCAGCAGCGTTTCAGGAAGCGCAGACTATGGCTACACCTTC,CASSVSGSADYGYTF
NA,NA,TRBJ2-5,TRBV27,TGTGCCAGCAGTTTATTACGTCAGAAAGAGACCCAGTACTTC,CASSLLRQKETQYF
NA,NA,TRBJ1-3,TRBV20-1,TGCAGTGCTAGACACTCTGGAAACACCATATATTTT,CSARHSGNTIYF
NA,TRBD2,TRBJ2-3,TRBV30,TGTGCCTGGTCCTTAGCGGGGAGCACAGATACGCAGTATTTT,CAWSLAGSTDTQYF
NA,TRBD1,TRBJ1-5,TRBV27,TGTGCCAGCAGCAACGACAGGGTCGGCAATCAGCCCCAGCATTTT,CASSNDRVGNQPQHF
NA,TRBD1,TRBJ1-1,TRBV19,TGTGCCAGTAGAATCGGACAGGTCGACACTGAAGCTTTCTTT,CASRIGQVDTEAFF
NA,NA,TRBJ1-2,TRBV12-3/TRBV12-4,TGTGCCAGCACCCCCGGGGGGTTTGGCTACACCTTC,CASTPGGFGYTF
few,NA,TRBJ2-7,TRBV11-2,TGTGCCAGCAGCTACTATAGCGGTACCTACGAGCAGTACTTC,CASSYYSGTYEQYF
NA,NA,TRBJ2-2,TRBV5-6,TGTGCCAGCAGCTTGGGGCAGTCCAACACCGGGGAGCTGTTTTTT,CASSLGQSNTGELFF
NA,TRBD2,TRBJ2-7,TRBV7-2,TGTGCCAGCAGCCCGGGACGCCACGGGGGACTAGCTTTACCCTACGAGCAGTACTTC,CASSPGRHGGLALPYEQYF
NA,NA,TRBJ1-2,TRBV27,TGTGCCAGCAGTCCAGGGTCCAACTATGGCTACACCTTC,CASSPGSNYGYTF
NA,NA,TRBJ1-5,TRBV12-3/TRBV12-4,TGTGCCAGCACCTCAGGCTACCAGCCCCAGCATTTT,CASTSGYQPQHF
NA,NA,TRBJ1-2,TRBV29-1,TGCAGCGTTGGATCATATGAGGGCGGAGGCTACACCTTC,CSVGSYEGGGYTF
NA,NA,TRBJ2-6,TRBV5-6,TGTGCCAGCAGCAGAAGACAGAGCTCTGGGGCCAACGTCCTGACTTTC,CASSRRQSSGANVLTF
NA,NA,TRBJ2-3,TRBV28,TGTGCCAGCAGTTTCTCCAGCGGGGATACGCAGTATTTT,CASSFSSGDTQYF
NA,NA,TRBJ2-7,TRBV9,TGTGCCAGCAGCTTCGGGACATCAGACGAGCAGTACTTC,CASSFGTSDEQYF
NA,TRBD2,TRBJ2-1,TRBV4-3,TGCGCCAGCAGCCTGGACCTGGCGGGAGGTAATGAGCAGTTCTTC,CASSLDLAGGNEQFF
NA,NA,TRBJ1-2,TRBV28,TGTGCCAGCAGTCCGGACGTTAACTATGGCTACACCTTC,CASSPDVNYGYTF
NA,TRBD1,TRBJ1-1,TRBV27,TGTGCCACTACGACAGGGGTGGGCACTGAAGCTTTCTTT,CATTTGVGTEAFF
NA,NA,TRBJ2-1,TRBV2,TGTGCCAGCAGCCCATTCGATGAGCAGTTCTTC,CASSPFDEQFF